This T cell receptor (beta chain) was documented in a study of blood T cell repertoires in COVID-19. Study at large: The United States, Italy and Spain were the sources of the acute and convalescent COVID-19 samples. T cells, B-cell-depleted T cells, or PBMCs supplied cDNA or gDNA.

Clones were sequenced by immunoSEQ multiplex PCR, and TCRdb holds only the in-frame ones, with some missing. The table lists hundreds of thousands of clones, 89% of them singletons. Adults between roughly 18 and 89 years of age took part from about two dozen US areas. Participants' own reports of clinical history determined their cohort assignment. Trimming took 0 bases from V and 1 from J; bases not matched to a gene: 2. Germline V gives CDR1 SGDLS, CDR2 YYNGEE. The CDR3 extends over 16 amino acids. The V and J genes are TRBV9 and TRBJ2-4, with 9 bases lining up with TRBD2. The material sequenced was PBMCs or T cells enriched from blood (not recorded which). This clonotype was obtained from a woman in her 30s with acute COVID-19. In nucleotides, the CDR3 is TGTGCCAGCAGCGTAGGCGGGGGGGCCGCCAAAAACATTCAGTACTTC. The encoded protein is CASSVGGGAAKNIQYF.